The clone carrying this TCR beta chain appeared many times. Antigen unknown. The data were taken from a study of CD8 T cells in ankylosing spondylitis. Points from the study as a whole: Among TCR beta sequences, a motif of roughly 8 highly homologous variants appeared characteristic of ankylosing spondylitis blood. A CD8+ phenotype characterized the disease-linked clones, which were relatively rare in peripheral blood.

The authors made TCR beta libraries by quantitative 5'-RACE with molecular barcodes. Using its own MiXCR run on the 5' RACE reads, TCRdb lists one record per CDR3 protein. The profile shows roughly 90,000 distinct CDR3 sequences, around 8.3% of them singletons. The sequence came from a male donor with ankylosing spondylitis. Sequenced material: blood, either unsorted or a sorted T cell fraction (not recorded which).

CDR3 coding DNA: TGTGCCAGCAGGATCAACTACAATGAGCAGTTCTTC. It specifies CASRINYNEQFF. The chain couples TRBV12-3 or TRBV12-4 to TRBJ2-1; D uncertain. V was pared by 6 bases and J by 3 bases, with 6 bases between. This CDR3 comprises 12 residues.